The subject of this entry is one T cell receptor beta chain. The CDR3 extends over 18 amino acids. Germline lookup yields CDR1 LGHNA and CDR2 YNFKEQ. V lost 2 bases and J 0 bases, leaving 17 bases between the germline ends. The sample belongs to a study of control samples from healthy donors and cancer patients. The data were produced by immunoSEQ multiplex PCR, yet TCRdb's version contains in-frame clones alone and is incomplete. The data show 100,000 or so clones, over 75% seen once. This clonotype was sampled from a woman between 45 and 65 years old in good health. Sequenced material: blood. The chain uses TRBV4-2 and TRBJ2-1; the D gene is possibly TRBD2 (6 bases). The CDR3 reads CASSQPSRGSNSYNEQFF. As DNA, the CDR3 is TGTGCCAGCAGCCAACCCTCCCGGGGGAGCAACTCCTACAATGAGCAGTTCTTC.